These 9 T cell receptor beta chains were sequenced from one sample in a study of CD8 T cells in Susac syndrome. Random hexamers served to reverse transcribe roughly 0.5 to 1 ug RNA. TCRdb fed the immunoSEQ multiplex PCR reads into MiXCR, producing one record per CDR3 protein. There are about 150,000 distinct CDR3 sequences in the sample; approximately 93% occur only once, and over 0.07% lies in the top ten. The material sequenced was CD4+ T cells from PBMCs. Source of these receptors: a human donor in good health.

V is TRBV18 and J is TRBJ2-1; 9 nucleotides align to TRBD2. CDR1 is KGHSH, CDR2 LQKENI, per germline. The CDR3 spans 17 residues. V lost 0 bases to trimming and J lost 5 bases; unmatched junction nucleotides: 8. CDR3 DNA sequence: TGTGCCAGCTCACCACCATTGGGCGGGAGGGCCAACAATGAGCAGTTCTTC. It yields the protein CASSPPLGGRANNEQFF.

The chain links TRBV7-9 to TRBJ2-1, with D uncertain. Germline V gene data show CDR1 as SEHNR and CDR2 as FQNEAQ (reference sequence). This CDR3 region has 12 residues. V shed 1 base and J shed 9 bases, with 7 bases lying between them. The CDR3 DNA sequence: TGTGCCAGCAGCTTAGTGGTAGCTGAGCAGTTCTTC. Its protein product is CASSLVVAEQFF. Supplemented by reference TRBV7-9 and TRBJ2-1, the full variable domain reads DTGVSQNPRHKITKRGQNVTFRCDPISEHNRLYWYRQTLGQGPEFLTYFQNEAQLEKSRLLSDRFSAERPKGSFSTLEIQRTEQGDSAMYLCASSLVVAEQFFGPGTRLTVL.

The chain is built from TRBV5-1 and TRBJ2-7, with 7 bases aligning to TRBD1. The CDR3 spans 14 residues. V was pared by 3 bases and J by 2 bases, with 5 bases of the junction left unmatched. Germline V gene data show CDR1 as SGHRS and CDR2 as YFSETQ. CDR3 amino acids: CASSSGQHAYEQYF. For the CDR3, the DNA is TGCGCCAGCAGCTCGGGACAGCATGCCTACGAGCAGTACTTC.

The chain combines TRBV2 with TRBJ2-1; 15 positions agree with TRBD2. With 6 bases clipped from V and 9 bases from J, the junction kept 3 bases outside the gene matches. This CDR3 region has 14 residues. Germline CDR1 and CDR2: SNHLY and FYNNEI. Written as DNA, the CDR3 is TGTGCCAGCAGATGGACTAGCGGGAGGGGTGAGCAGTTCTTC. It specifies CASRWTSGRGEQFF.

J is TRBJ2-2 and V is TRBV4-1; the D is unclear. The germline gives CDR1 MGHRA, CDR2 YSYEKL. The CDR3 covers 15 residues. Trimming shortened V by 0 bases and J by 4 bases, and 9 bases separated the two germline ends. CDR3 loop: CASSQDWGFTGELFF. CDR3 nucleotides: TGCGCCAGCAGCCAAGATTGGGGATTCACCGGGGAGCTGTTTTTT.

The J gene is TRBJ1-3, the V gene TRBV19; D is uncertain. V lost 4 bases and J 0 bases, leaving 10 bases between the germline ends. Germline V gene lookup returns CDR1 LNHDA and CDR2 SQIVND (reference sequence). The CDR3 runs to 15 residues. This CDR3 is CASSNAGSSGNTIYF. The DNA for the CDR3 is TGTGCCAGTAGTAATGCAGGAAGCTCTGGAAACACCATATATTTT.

V usage is TRBV20-1 and J usage is TRBJ2-3, with D unresolved. The V gene lost 3 bases and the J gene lost 1 base, with 11 bases spanning the gap. Germline CDR1 reads DFQATT; CDR2 reads SNEGSKA (reference sequence). The CDR3 consists of 14 residues. CDR3 nucleotide sequence: TGCAGTGCTAGGGACGGTGGGCGCACAGATACGCAGTATTTT. This gives the protein CSARDGGRTDTQYF.

V gene TRBV20-1 combines with J gene TRBJ1-2, with D uncertain. Trimming pared 2 bases from V and 6 bases from J, leaving 16 bases between. Germline lookup yields CDR1 DFQATT and CDR2 SNEGSKA (reference sequence). The CDR3 covers 14 residues. In DNA, the CDR3 is TGCAGTGCTAGATTGACGGGCGGTAGTGATGGCTACACCTTC. Translated: CSARLTGGSDGYTF.

This clonotype came up once. The gene calls are TRBV4-1 and TRBJ2-1; 11 bases are a match to TRBD2. V shed 7 bases and J 5 bases; nucleotides not matched to a gene: 7. Germline CDR1 MGHRA, CDR2 YSYEKL. The CDR3 totals 15 residues. This CDR3 reads CASTLAGGRNNEQFF. DNA for the CDR3: TGCGCCAGCACCCTAGCGGGAGGCCGCAACAATGAGCAGTTCTTC.